Each of the 17 T cell receptor beta chains below was sequenced from the same sample in a study of CD8 T cells in ankylosing spondylitis (dated 2017 in TCRdb). The protocol used for the library was 5' RACE. The instrument given in TCRdb is Illumina HiSeq 2500. Starting from the raw public reads, TCRdb applied fastp trimming at Q25, assembled clones with MiXCR and retained in-frame beta chains. Each entry is one CDR3 protein sequence, shown with its most common DNA and genes. The sample has some 52,000 distinct CDR3 sequences on record, roughly 7.4% of them singletons. Over 6.5% of the sample is taken by the ten largest. The sequencing sample was made of blood, either unsorted or a sorted T cell fraction (not recorded which). These receptors were obtained from a female donor with ankylosing spondylitis or in good health (not recorded which).

Ten or more counts support this clonotype. The chain recombines TRBV12-3 or TRBV12-4 with TRBJ1-2, with 8 bases aligning to TRBD1. The CDR3 runs to 14 residues. V dropped 6 bases and J dropped 8; count of bases not matched to a gene: 11. The CDR3 nucleotides read TGTGCCAGCAGCTCCGACAGGGGAAAGAGGGGCTACACCTTC. Residues: CASSSDRGKRGYTF.

Comment on this clonotype: A single base separates this from a much larger clone, so it may be a read error. The J gene is TRBJ2-1, the V gene TRBV2; D is unclear. Per germline, CDR1 SNHLY and CDR2 FYNNEI. The CDR3 is made up of 13 amino acids. V gave up 7 bases and J gave up 7 bases, with 14 bases separating them. CDR3: CASNLGNWNEQFF. The CDR3 region has the DNA TGTGCCAGCAACCTGGGGAACTGGAATGAGCAGTTCTTC.

There are many counts of this clonotype. V is TRBV18 and J is TRBJ2-2, with TRBD1 matching over 7 bases. The V and J ends lost 3 bases and 5 bases, in that order; junction bases with no gene match: 15. This CDR3 region has 18 residues. The germline V gene has CDR1 KGHSH and CDR2 LQKENI. CDR3 DNA: TGTGCCAGCTCACCGCTCCTCTTCGGACAGGAGTGGACCGGGGAGCTGTTTTTT. Translation: CASSPLLFGQEWTGELFF.

There are many counts of this clonotype. The rearrangement links TRBV12-3 or TRBV12-4 to TRBJ1-4; D is ambiguous. Trimming removed 5 bases from V and 6 bases from J, with 13 bases in between. CDR3 length: 14 residues. The CDR3 DNA follows: TGTGCCAGCAGTGCCCTCCTCGGGTATGAAAAACTGTTTTTT. This translates into CASSALLGYEKLFF.

Ten or more counts support this clonotype. The chain uses TRBV29-1 and TRBJ1-1; 9 bases agree with TRBD1. The CDR3 extends over 13 amino acids. Germline V lookup: CDR1 SQVTM, CDR2 ANQGSEA. This CDR3 reads CSTTGQGSSEAFF. As DNA, the CDR3 is TGCAGTACTACGGGACAGGGTAGTTCTGAAGCTTTCTTT. Full variable domain (outside the CDR3, taken from reference TRBV29-1 and TRBJ1-1): SAVISQKPSRDICQRGTSLTIQCQVDSQVTMMFWYRQQPGQSLTLIATANQGSEATYESGFVIDKFPISRPNLTFSTLTVSNMSPEDSSIYLCSTTGQGSSEAFFGQGTRLTVV.

By share, this clonotype counts as medium-sized (0.01 to 0.1%). The J gene is TRBJ1-1, the V gene TRBV5-1; D unresolved. The CDR3 totals 16 residues. From germline, CDR1 is SGHRS and CDR2 YFSETQ. Trimming pared 2 bases from V and 1 base from J, leaving 15 bases between. The DNA of the CDR3 is TGCGCCAGCAGCTTTTGGCTCCGGGCCTCGAACACTGAAGCTTTCTTT. Amino acids: CASSFWLRASNTEAFF.

At least ten counts were recorded for this clonotype. This chain connects TRBV5-1 to TRBJ2-1; 13 nucleotides line up with TRBD2. Unmatched junction bases numbered 6, after V lost 4 bases and J lost 8 bases. Germline values: CDR1 SGHRS, CDR2 YFSETQ. There are 15 residues in the CDR3. CDR3: CASSPLAGGPDEQFF. CDR3 nucleotides: TGCGCCAGCAGCCCACTAGCGGGGGGGCCGGATGAGCAGTTCTTC.

CDR3 sequence reads: CSVDQNSGTQYF. For the CDR3, the DNA is TGCAGCGTTGATCAAAACTCCGGGACCCAGTACTTC. The V gene is TRBV29-1, the J gene TRBJ2-5; D uncertain. The ends were cut back, 3 bases at V and 7 bases at J, with 12 bases in the middle. Germline CDR1 and CDR2: SQVTM and ANQGSEA. CDR3 length equals 12 residues. The full variable domain, with the rest looked up from reference TRBV29-1 and TRBJ2-5, is SAVISQKPSRDICQRGTSLTIQCQVDSQVTMMFWYRQQPGQSLTLIATANQGSEATYESGFVIDKFPISRPNLTFSTLTVSNMSPEDSSIYLCSVDQNSGTQYFGPGTRLLVL.

This clonotype was seen a handful of times. The CDR3 sequence is CASSLGAGATEAFF. The CDR3, as DNA: TGTGCCAGCAGCTTAGGGGCGGGGGCCACTGAAGCTTTCTTT. The J gene is TRBJ1-1, the V gene TRBV7-6, with a tentative D call TRBD1 (6 bases). Trimming pared 1 base from V and 4 bases from J, leaving 10 bases between. The CDR3 sequence is 14 residues long. Per germline, CDR1 SGHVS and CDR2 FNYEAQ. Drawing the rest from reference TRBV7-6 and TRBJ1-1, the complete variable domain is GAGVSQSPRYKVTKRGQDVALRCDPISGHVSLYWYRQALGQGPEFLTYFNYEAQQDKSGLPNDRFSAERPEGSISTLTIQRTEQRDSAMYRCASSLGAGATEAFFGQGTRLTVV.

This clonotype has ten or more counts. This chain links TRBV6-1 with TRBJ1-4; possibly TRBD1 for D (6 bases). Looked up from germline, CDR1 is MNHNS and CDR2 is SASEGT. CDR3 size: 15 residues. Trimming stripped 6 bases from V and 1 base from J, with 12 bases between. The CDR3 reads CASSKYRETNEKLFF. CDR3 sequence (DNA): TGTGCCAGCAGCAAATACAGGGAAACTAATGAAAAACTGTTTTTT.

This clonotype was counted ten times or more. The V gene is TRBV5-1, the J gene TRBJ2-5; D not resolved. Trimming pared 0 bases from V and 2 bases from J, leaving 8 bases between. The CDR3 is 14 amino acids. Germline CDR1 reads SGHRS; CDR2 reads YFSETQ. CDR3 region: CASSLVGIQETQYF. Here the CDR3 DNA reads TGCGCCAGCAGCTTGGTGGGCATACAAGAGACCCAGTACTTC.

This clonotype was found many times. V gene TRBV5-5 combines with J gene TRBJ1-1, with TRBD1 identical over 7 bases. The CDR3 totals 15 residues. V was pared by 2 bases and J by 5 bases, with 9 bases of the junction left unmatched. CDR1 is SGHKS and CDR2 is YYEKEE in the germline V gene (reference sequence). This CDR3 is CASSFYRDRGTEAFF. CDR3 in DNA: TGTGCCAGCAGCTTCTATCGGGACAGAGGGACTGAAGCTTTCTTT.

The genes are TRBV7-9 and TRBJ2-7; D perhaps matches TRBD1 (5 bases). In germline, CDR1 is SEHNR, CDR2 FQNEAQ (reference sequence). V dropped 2 bases and J dropped 1 base, with 15 bases sitting between them. CDR3 length equals 16 residues. The CDR3 DNA sequence: TGTGCCAGCAGCTTATTGCCCACAGGAGTATCCTACGAGCAGTACTTC. Translating it yields CASSLLPTGVSYEQYF.

This clonotype was detected a few times. This chain connects TRBV18 to TRBJ2-3; tentative D call: TRBD1 (6 bases). The length of the CDR3 is 14 residues. Trimming left V 4 bases short and J 2 bases short, with 10 bases between. The germline V gene encodes CDR1 KGHSH and CDR2 LQKENI. CDR3 nucleotide sequence: TGTGCCAGCTCACTATCAGGGGTCACAGATACGCAGTATTTT. Its protein is CASSLSGVTDTQYF.

This clonotype was seen many times. J is TRBJ1-1 and V is TRBV29-1; the D gene is possibly TRBD1 (5 bases). The germline CDR1 and CDR2 sequences are SQVTM and ANQGSEA. Trimming left V 3 bases short and J 1 base short, with 9 bases between. CDR3 length: 13 residues. The CDR3 nucleotides are TGCAGCGTTGATGGCGGGACGAACACTGAAGCTTTCTTT. Translating it yields CSVDGGTNTEAFF.

This clonotype is deemed medium-sized. V usage is TRBV5-1 and J usage is TRBJ2-1, with 10 bases aligning to TRBD2. The J segment lost 5 bases and the V segment lost 4 bases, leaving 6 bases of the junction unmatched. CDR1 and CDR2 from the germline V gene are SGHRS and YFSETQ. CDR3 size: 15 residues. CDR3 nucleotides: TGCGCCAGCAGCCCTCTAGCGGGGGCCAACAATGAGCAGTTCTTC. As protein: CASSPLAGANNEQFF.

This clonotype was recorded at least ten times. This sequence joins TRBV12-3 or TRBV12-4 and TRBJ1-2; 10 bases align to TRBD1. This CDR3 contains 14 residues. V shed 7 bases and J 4 bases; nucleotides not matched to a gene: 6. The CDR3 loop reads CASNPGQGIYGYTF. Here the CDR3 DNA reads TGTGCCAGCAATCCGGGACAGGGGATCTATGGCTACACCTTC.